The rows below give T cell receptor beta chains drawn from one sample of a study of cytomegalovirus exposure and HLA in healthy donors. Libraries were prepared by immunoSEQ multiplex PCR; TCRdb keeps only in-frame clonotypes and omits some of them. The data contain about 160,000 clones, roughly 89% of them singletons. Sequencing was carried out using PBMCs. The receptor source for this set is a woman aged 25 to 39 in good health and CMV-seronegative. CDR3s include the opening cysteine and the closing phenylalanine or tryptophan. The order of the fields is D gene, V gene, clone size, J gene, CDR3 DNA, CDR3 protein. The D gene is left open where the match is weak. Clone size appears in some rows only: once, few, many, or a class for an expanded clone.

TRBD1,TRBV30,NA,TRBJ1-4,TGTGCCGGGCAGGGGGCGTTGCTGAATGAAAAACTGTTTTTT,CAGQGALLNEKLFF
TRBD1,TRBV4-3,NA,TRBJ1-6,TGCGCCAGCAGCCGGGGACAGGGGGCAGGGTCACCCCTCCACTTT,CASSRGQGAGSPLHF
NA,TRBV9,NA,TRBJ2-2,TGTGCCAGCAGCGTAGGAGTCGGCACCGGGGAGCTGTTTTTT,CASSVGVGTGELFF
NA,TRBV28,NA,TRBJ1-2,TGTGCCAGCATTTCCGGGATTACTGGCTACACCTTC,CASISGITGYTF
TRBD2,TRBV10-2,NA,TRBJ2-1,TGCGCCAGCCTGACTAGCGGGAGGGGAAGTGAGCAGTTCTTC,CASLTSGRGSEQFF
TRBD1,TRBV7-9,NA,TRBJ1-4,TGTGCCACCTCAGGGGGCATTTGGACTGAAAAACTGTTTTTT,CATSGGIWTEKLFF
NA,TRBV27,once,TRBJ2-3,TGTGCCAGCAGCCATGGCACAGATACGCAGTATTTT,CASSHGTDTQYF
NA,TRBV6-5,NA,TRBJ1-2,TGTGCCAGCAGTTACTCGAGTGTATACGGGGGAGGCTACACCTTC,CASSYSSVYGGGYTF
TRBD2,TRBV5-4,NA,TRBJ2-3,TGTGCCAGCAGCTTTGGCGCCCGGCTAGCGGGCCACACAGATACGCAGTATTTT,CASSFGARLAGHTDTQYF
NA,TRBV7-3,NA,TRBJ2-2,TGTGCCAGCAGCTCCGGGCTAGCCAACACCGGGGAGCTGTTTTTT,CASSSGLANTGELFF
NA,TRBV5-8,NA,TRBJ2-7,TGTGCCAGCAGCCCTTTGGGCGGTGCTACTAGCTCCTACGAGCAGTACTTC,CASSPLGGATSSYEQYF
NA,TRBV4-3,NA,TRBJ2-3,TGCGCCAGCAGCCAAGAGGGGAGGGGGGGAGGGACAGATACGCAGTATTTT,CASSQEGRGGGTDTQYF
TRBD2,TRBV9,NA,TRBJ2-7,TGTGCCAGCAGCCCGGGACTAGCGAGATATCAGAGCTCCTACGAGCAGTACTTC,CASSPGLARYQSSYEQYF
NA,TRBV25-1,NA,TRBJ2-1,TGTGCCACCAGCACTGCTTCCGAGCAGTTCTTC,CATSTASEQFF
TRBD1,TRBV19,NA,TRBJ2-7,TGTGCCAGTAGTATATTAGGGACAGGGGGTTCCGAGCAGTACTTC,CASSILGTGGSEQYF
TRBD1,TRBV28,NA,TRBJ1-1,TGTGCCAGCAGTTTTATACAGGGGGTGGTGAACACTGAAGCTTTCTTT,CASSFIQGVVNTEAFF
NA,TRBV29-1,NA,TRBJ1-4,TGCAGCGCCTCCTTATCTAATGAAAAACTGTTTTTT,CSASLSNEKLFF
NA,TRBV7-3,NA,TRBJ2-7,TGTGCCAGCAGTCCCACTCCCGTCGTCGAGCAGTACTTC,CASSPTPVVEQYF
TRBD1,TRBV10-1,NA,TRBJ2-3,TGCGCCAGCAGTGAGTCTCCTCCGGGACAGGGGGCGAAAGATACGCAGTATTTT,CASSESPPGQGAKDTQYF
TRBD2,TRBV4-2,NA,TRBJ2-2,TGTGCCAGCAGCCAAGTGAGCCCGGGACTAGCGCCCAACACCGGGGAGCTGTTTTTT,CASSQVSPGLAPNTGELFF
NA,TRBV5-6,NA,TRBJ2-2,TGTGCCAGCAGCGGGGGACTCTCGCGGCTGTTTTTT,CASSGGLSRLFF
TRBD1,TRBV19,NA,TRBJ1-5,TGTGCCAGTAGTCTAGGACAGGTCAATCAGCCCCAGCATTTT,CASSLGQVNQPQHF
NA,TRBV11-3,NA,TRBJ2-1,TGTGCCAGCAGCTTAGACAGCTACAATGAGCAGTTCTTC,CASSLDSYNEQFF
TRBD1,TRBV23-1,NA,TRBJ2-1,TGCGCCAGCAGTCAATCTAAACAGCCGGGACAGGGGTACAATGAGCAGTTCTTC,CASSQSKQPGQGYNEQFF
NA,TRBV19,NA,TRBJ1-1,TGTGCCAGTACGCGGTTGGGGGGGAGCACTGAAGCTTTCTTT,CASTRLGGSTEAFF
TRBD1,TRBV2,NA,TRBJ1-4,TGTGCCAGCAGGGGGACAGTCGGTGAAAAACTGTTTTTT,CASRGTVGEKLFF
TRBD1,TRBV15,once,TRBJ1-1,TGTGCCACCAGCGGGGGACAGGCTCAAACTGAAGCTTTCTTT,CATSGGQAQTEAFF
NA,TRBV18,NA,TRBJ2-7,TGTGCCAGCTCACAAAAGGCAGGGTTCTCCTACGAGCAGTACTTC,CASSQKAGFSYEQYF
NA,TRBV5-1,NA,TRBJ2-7,TGCGCCAGCAGGGCCGGGGTCTTCGACGAGCAGTACTTC,CASRAGVFDEQYF
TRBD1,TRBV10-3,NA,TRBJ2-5,TGTGCCATCAGTCCCGAACTGGACAGGGGGCAGGAAGAGACCCAGTACTTC,CAISPELDRGQEETQYF
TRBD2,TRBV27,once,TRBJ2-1,TGTGCCAGCAGTGTAGGACTAGCGGCGTACAATGAGCGGTTCTTC,CASSVGLAAYNERFF
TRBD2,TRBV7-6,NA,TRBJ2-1,TGTGCCAGCAGCTCTACCCCTCTAGCGGGTGAGCAGTTCTTC,CASSSTPLAGEQFF
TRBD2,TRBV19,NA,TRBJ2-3,TGTGCCAGTACCACGGGACTAGGATCAGATACGCAGTATTTT,CASTTGLGSDTQYF
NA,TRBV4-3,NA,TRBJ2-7,TGCGCCAGCAGCCAAGATGTCAGGGGGGTCGAGCAGTACTTC,CASSQDVRGVEQYF